This TCR beta chain was obtained from a study of shared clonotypes between healthy human individuals. Regarding the study as a whole: Generally, naive subsets came out with larger estimated richness than memory subsets. Among non-shared clonotypes, generation probabilities were lower than among those shared by all four donors.

This CDR3 has 15 amino acids. Between the trimmed V and J ends, which lost 4 bases and 11 bases, there was a span of 23 bases. CDR1 is SGHTA and CDR2 is FQGNSA in the germline V gene. The method was immunoSEQ multiplex PCR; TCRdb's version includes in-frame clones alone and lacks a portion of them. The repertoire holds about 1,500,000 clones, with around 95% as singletons. As for this clone: The target antigen is unknown.

This clonotype originated in a man younger than 40 in good health. The V and J genes are TRBV7-2 and TRBJ1-1; a possible D gene is TRBD1 (5 bases). The sample comprised naive CD4+ T cells sorted from blood. Indicated subset: CD45RA+ positively selected. The CDR3 is CASSSRGGRNSGAFF. DNA for the CDR3: TGTGCCAGCAGCTCCAGAGGAGGCAGGAATTCAGGGGCTTTCTTT.